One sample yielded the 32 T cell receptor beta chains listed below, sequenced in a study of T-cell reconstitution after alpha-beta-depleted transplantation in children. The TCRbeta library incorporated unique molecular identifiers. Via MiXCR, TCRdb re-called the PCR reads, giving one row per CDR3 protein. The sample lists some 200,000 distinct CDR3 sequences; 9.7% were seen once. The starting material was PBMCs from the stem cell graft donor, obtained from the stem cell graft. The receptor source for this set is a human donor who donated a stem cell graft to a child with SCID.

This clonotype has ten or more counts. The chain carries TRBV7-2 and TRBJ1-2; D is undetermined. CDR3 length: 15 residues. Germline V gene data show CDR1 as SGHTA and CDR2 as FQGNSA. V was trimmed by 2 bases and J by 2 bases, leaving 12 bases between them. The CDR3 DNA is TGTGCCAGCAGCTTAAGTCCTGTGTTCAACTATGGCTACACCTTC. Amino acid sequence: CASSLSPVFNYGYTF. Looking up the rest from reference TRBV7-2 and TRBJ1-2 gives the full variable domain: GAGVSQSPSNKVTEKGKDVELRCDPISGHTALYWYRQSLGQGLEFLIYFQGNSAPDKSGLPSDRFSAERTGGSVSTLTIQRTQQEDSAVYLCASSLSPVFNYGYTFGSGTRLTVV.

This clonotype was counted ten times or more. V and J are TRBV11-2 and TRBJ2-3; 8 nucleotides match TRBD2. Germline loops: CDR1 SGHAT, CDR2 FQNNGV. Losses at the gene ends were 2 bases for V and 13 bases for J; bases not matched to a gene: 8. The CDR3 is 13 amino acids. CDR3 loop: CASSLLAGGMKYF. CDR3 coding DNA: TGTGCCAGCAGCTTATTGGCGGGGGGCATGAAGTATTTT.

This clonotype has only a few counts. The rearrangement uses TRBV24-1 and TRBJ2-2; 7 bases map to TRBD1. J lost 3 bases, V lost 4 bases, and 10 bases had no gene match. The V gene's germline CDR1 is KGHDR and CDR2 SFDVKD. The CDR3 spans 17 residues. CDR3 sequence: CATSDPDRDRYTGELFF. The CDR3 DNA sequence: TGTGCCACCAGTGACCCCGACAGGGATCGTTACACCGGGGAGCTGTTTTTT.

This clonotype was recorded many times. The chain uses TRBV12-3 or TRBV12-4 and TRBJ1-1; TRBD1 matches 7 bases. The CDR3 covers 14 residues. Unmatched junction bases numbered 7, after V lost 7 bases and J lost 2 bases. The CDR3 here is CASTEGADNTEAFF. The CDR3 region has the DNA TGTGCCAGCACCGAGGGGGCGGATAACACTGAAGCTTTCTTT.

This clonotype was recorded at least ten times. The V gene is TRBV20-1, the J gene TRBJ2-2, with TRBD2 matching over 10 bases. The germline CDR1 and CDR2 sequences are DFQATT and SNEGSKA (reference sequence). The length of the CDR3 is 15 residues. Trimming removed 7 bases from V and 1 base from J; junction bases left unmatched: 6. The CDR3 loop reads CSGTSGVGNTGELFF. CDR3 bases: TGCAGTGGAACTAGCGGGGTGGGGAACACCGGGGAGCTGTTTTTT.

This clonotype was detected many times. CDR3 nucleotides: TGTGCCATCAGTGAGGGTGTGGGGCACAATGAGCAGTTCTTC. This encodes CAISEGVGHNEQFF. The rearrangement links TRBV10-3 to TRBJ2-1, with D possibly being TRBD1 (5 bases). The CDR3 spans 14 residues. The ends were cut back, 2 bases at V and 5 bases at J, with 10 bases in the middle. Germline V gives CDR1 ENHRY, CDR2 SYGVKD.

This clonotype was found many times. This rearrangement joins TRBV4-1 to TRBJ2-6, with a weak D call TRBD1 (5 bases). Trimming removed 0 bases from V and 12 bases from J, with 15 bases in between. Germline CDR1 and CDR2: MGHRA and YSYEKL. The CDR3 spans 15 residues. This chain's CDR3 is CASSQEGAGVSVLTF. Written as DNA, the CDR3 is TGCGCCAGCAGCCAAGAAGGGGCAGGTGTTTCCGTCCTGACTTTC.

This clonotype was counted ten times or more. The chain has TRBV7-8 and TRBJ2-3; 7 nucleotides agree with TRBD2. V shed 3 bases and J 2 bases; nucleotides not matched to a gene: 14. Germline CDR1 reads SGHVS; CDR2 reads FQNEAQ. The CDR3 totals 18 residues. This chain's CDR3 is CASSLRRGNDPNTDTQYF. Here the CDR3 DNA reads TGTGCCAGCAGCTTGCGGCGGGGGAACGATCCTAACACAGATACGCAGTATTTT.

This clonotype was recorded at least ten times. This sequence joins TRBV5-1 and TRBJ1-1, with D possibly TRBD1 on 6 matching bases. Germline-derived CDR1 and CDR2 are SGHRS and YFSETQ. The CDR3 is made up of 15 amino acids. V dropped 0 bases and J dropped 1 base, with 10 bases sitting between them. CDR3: CASSLEGQPNTEAFF. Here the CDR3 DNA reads TGCGCCAGCAGCTTGGAGGGACAACCGAACACTGAAGCTTTCTTT.

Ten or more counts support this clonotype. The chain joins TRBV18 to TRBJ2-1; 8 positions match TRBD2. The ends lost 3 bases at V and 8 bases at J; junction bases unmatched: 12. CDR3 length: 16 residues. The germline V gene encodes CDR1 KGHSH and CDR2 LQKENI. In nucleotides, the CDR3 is TGTGCCAGCTCACCCCCGACTAGCGTGATATTCGATGAGCAGTTCTTC. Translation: CASSPPTSVIFDEQFF. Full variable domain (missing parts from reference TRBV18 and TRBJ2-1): NAGVMQNPRHLVRRRGQEARLRCSPMKGHSHVYWYRQLPEEGLKFMVYLQKENIIDESGMPKERFSAEFPKEGPSILRIQQVVRGDSAAYFCASSPPTSVIFDEQFFGPGTRLTVL.

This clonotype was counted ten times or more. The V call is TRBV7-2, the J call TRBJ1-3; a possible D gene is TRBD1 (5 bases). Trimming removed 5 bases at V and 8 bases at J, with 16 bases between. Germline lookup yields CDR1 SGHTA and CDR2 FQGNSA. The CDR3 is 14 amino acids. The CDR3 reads CASSNFGGRDTIYF. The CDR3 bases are TGTGCCAGCAGCAACTTCGGGGGTAGAGACACCATATATTTT.

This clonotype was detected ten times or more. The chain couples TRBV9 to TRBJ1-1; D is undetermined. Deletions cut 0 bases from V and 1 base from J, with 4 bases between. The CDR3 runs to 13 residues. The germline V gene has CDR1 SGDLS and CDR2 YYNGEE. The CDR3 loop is CASSVAPNTEAFF. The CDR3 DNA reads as TGTGCCAGCAGCGTAGCGCCGAACACTGAAGCTTTCTTT.

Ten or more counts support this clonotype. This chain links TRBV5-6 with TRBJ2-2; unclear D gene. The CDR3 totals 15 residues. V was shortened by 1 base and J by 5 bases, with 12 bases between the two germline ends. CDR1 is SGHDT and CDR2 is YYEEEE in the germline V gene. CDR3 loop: CASSLFAFLTGELFF. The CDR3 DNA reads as TGTGCCAGCAGCTTGTTTGCATTCTTAACCGGGGAGCTGTTTTTT.

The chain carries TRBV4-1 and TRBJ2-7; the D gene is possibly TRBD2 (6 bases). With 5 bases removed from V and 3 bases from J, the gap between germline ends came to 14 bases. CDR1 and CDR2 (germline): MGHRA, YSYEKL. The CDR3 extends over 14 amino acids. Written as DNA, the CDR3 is TGCGCCAGCAGCTTTCGGACCGGGGGCTACGAGCAGTACTTC. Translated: CASSFRTGGYEQYF.

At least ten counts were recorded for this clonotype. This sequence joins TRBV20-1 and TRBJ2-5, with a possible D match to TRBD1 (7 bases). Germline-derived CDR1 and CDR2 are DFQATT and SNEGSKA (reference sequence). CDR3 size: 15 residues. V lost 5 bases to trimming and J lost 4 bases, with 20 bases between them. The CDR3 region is CSAYFAGQSRETQYF. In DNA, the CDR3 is TGCAGTGCTTACTTCGCGGGACAGAGCCGAGAGACCCAGTACTTC.

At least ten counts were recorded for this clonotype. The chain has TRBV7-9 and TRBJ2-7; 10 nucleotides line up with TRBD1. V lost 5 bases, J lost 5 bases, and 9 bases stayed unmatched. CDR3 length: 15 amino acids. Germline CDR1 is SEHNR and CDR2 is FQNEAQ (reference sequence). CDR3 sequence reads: CASSPRGDRGNEQYF. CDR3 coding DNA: TGTGCCAGCAGCCCCCGTGGGGACAGGGGCAACGAGCAGTACTTC.

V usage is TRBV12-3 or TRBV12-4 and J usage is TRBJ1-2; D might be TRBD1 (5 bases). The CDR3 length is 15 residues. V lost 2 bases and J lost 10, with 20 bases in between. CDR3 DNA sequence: TGTGCCAGCAGTTTATCCCACCCCCGGGACGATGACTACACCTTC. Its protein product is CASSLSHPRDDDYTF.

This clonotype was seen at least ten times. CDR3: CASCIQSGDTQYF. The CDR3 nucleotides are TGTGCCAGCTGTATCCAGTCTGGAGATACGCAGTATTTT. The chain carries TRBV12-3 or TRBV12-4 and TRBJ2-3; unclear D gene. This CDR3 contains 13 residues. V lost 8 bases and J 5 bases, leaving 14 bases between the germline ends.

CDR3 sequence reads: CASSSGQGANTEAFF. The CDR3 nucleotides are TGCGCCAGCAGCTCAGGACAGGGGGCGAACACTGAAGCTTTCTTT. This chain links TRBV5-1 with TRBJ1-1, with TRBD1 matching 11 bases. The CDR3 consists of 15 residues. In germline, CDR1 is SGHRS, CDR2 YFSETQ. The V segment lost 3 bases and the J segment 1 base; nucleotides outside the gene matches: 2.

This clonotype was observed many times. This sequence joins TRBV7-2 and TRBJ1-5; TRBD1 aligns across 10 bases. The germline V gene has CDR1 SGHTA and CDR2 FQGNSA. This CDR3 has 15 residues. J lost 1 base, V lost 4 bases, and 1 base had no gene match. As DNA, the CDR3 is TGTGCCAGCAGCTGGGGACAGGGGAGCAATCAGCCCCAGCATTTT. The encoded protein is CASSWGQGSNQPQHF. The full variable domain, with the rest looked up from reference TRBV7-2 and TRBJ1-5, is GAGVSQSPSNKVTEKGKDVELRCDPISGHTALYWYRQSLGQGLEFLIYFQGNSAPDKSGLPSDRFSAERTGGSVSTLTIQRTQQEDSAVYLCASSWGQGSNQPQHFGDGTRLSIL.

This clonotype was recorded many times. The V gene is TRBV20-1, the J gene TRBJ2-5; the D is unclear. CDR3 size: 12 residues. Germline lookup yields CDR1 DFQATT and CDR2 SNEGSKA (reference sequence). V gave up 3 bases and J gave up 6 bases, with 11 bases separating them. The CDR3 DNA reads TGCAGTGCTAGTCTGGGTAGGAAGACCCAGTACTTC. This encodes CSASLGRKTQYF.

The CDR3: CSARGEGITYAAYEQYF. The DNA for the CDR3 is TGCAGTGCTAGAGGAGAGGGAATTACATACGCGGCCTACGAGCAGTACTTC. This rearrangement joins TRBV20-1 to TRBJ2-7; the D gene is possibly TRBD2 (5 bases). The CDR3 sequence is 17 residues long. Between the trimmed V and J ends, which lost 1 base and 2 bases, there was a span of 21 bases. Per the germline V gene, CDR1 is DFQATT and CDR2 is SNEGSKA (reference sequence).

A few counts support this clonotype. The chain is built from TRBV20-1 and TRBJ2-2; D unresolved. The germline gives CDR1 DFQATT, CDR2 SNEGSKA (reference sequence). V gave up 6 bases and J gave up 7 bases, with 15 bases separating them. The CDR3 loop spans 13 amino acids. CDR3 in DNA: TGCAGTGCGGCCGGACCTTGGGGCGGGGAGCTGTTTTTT. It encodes CSAAGPWGGELFF.

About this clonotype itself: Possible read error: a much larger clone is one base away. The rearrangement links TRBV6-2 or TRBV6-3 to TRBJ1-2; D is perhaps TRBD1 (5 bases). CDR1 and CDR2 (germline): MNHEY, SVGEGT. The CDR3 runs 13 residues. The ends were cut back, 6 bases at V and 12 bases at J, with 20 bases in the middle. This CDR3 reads CASSPGTARGDTF. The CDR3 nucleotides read TGTGCCAGCAGCCCCGGGACGGCTAGGGGCGACACCTTC.

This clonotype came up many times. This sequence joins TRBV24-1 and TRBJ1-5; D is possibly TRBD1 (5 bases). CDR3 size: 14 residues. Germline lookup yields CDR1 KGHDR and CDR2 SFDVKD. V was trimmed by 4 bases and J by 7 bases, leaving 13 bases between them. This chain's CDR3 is CATSEGGVFQPQHF. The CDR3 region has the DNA TGTGCCACCAGTGAAGGAGGGGTCTTCCAGCCCCAGCATTTT.

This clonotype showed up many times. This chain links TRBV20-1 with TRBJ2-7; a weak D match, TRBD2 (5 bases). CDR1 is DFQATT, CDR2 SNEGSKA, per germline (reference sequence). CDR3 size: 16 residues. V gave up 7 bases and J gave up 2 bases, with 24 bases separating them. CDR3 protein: CSVLPPGSPLAYEQYF. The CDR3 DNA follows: TGCAGTGTATTACCCCCGGGATCCCCACTTGCCTACGAGCAGTACTTC.

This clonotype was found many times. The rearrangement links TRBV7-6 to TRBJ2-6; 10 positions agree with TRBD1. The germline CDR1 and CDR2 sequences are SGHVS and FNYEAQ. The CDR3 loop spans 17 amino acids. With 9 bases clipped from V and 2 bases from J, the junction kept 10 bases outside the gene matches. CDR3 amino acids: CASIPRTGGTGANVLTF. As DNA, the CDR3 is TGTGCCAGTATACCGAGGACAGGGGGTACTGGGGCCAACGTCCTGACTTTC.

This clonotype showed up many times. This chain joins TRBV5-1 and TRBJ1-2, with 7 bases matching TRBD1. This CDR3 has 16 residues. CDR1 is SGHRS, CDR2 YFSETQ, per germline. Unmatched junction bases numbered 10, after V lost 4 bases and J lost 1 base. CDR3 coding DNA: TGCGCCAGCAGCCAGAGAACAGGGGACTTTAACTATGGCTACACCTTC. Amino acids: CASSQRTGDFNYGYTF.

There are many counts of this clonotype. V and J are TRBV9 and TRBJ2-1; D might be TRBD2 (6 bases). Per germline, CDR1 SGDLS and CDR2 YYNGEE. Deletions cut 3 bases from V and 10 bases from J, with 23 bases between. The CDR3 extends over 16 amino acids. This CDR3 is CASSAYLPGLPREQFF. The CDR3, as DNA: TGTGCCAGCAGCGCCTACCTCCCGGGACTGCCCCGCGAGCAGTTCTTC.

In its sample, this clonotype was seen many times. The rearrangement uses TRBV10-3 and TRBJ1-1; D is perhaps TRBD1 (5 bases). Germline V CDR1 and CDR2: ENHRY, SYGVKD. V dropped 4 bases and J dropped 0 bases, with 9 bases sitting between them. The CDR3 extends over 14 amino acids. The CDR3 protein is CAISARQLNTEAFF. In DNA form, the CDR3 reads TGTGCCATCAGTGCAAGACAGTTGAACACTGAAGCTTTCTTT.

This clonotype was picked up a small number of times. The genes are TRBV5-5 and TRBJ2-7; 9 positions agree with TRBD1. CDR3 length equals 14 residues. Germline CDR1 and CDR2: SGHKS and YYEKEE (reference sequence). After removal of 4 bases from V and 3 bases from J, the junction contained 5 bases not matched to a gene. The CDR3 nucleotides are TGTGCCAGCAGCCCCCGGGACAGGGACTACGAGCAGTACTTC. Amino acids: CASSPRDRDYEQYF.

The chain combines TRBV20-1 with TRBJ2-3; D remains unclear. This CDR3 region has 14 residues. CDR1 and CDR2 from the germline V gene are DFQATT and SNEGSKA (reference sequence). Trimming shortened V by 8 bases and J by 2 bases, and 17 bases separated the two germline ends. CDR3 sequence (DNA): TGCAGTTCCAAAGGACCCTACCTCACAGATACGCAGTATTTT. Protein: CSSKGPYLTDTQYF.